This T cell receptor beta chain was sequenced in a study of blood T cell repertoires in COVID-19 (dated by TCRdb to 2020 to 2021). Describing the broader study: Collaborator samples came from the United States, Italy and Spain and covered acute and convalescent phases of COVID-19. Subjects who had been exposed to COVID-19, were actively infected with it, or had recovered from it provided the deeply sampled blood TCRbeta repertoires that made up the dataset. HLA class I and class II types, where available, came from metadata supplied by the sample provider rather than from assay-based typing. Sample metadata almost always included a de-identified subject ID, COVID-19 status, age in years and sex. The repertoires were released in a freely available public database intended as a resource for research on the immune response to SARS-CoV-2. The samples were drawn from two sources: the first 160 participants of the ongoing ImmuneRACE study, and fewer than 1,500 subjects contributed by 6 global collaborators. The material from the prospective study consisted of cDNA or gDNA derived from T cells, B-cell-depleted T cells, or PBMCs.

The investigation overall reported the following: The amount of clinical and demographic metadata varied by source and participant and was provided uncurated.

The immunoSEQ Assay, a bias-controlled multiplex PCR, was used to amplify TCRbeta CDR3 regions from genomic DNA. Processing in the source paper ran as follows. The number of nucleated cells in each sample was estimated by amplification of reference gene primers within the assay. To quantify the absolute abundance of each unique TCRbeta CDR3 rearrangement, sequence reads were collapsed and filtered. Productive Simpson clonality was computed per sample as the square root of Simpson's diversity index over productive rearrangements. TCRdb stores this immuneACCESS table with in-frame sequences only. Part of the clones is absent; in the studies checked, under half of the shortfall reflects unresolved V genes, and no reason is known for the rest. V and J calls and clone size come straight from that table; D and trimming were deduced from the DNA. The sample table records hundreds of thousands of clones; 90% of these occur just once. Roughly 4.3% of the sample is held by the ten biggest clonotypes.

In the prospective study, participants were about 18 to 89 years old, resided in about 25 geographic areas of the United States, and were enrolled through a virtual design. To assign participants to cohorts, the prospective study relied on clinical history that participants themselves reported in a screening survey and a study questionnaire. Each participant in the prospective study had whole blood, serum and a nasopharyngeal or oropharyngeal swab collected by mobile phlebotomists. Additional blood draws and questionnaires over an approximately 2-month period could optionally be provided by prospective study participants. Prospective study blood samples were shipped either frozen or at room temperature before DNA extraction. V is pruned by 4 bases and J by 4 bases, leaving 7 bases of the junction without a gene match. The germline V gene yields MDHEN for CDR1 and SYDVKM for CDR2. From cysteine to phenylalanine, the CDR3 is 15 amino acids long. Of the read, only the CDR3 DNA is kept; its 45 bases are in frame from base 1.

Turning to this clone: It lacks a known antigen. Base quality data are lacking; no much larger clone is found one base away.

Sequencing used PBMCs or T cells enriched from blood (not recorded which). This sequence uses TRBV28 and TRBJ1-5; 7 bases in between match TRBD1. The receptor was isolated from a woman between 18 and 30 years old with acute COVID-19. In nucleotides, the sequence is TGTGCCAGCAGTTCTCCGGGACAGTTAAATCAGCCCCAGCATTTT. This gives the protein CASSSPGQLNQPQHF.